What follows describes a single TCR beta chain. These data originate in a study of blood T cell repertoires in COVID-19. The germline CDR1 and CDR2 sequences are MNHEY and SVGAGI. V was clipped by 5 bases and J by 7 bases, with 6 bases between them. CDR3 length: 11 residues. Clones were sequenced by immunoSEQ multiplex PCR, and TCRdb holds only the in-frame ones, with some missing. The sample consists of hundreds of thousands of clones, 80% to 90% of them appearing once. Sequencing was carried out using peripheral blood. This sequence was found in a man younger than 35 with COVID-19, enrolled during active disease. The J gene is TRBJ2-1, the V gene TRBV6-5; D gene uncertain. The CDR3 region has the DNA TGTGCCAGCAGTCCCAGGAATGAGCAGTTCTTC. This translates into CASSPRNEQFF.